This TCR beta chain was identified during a study of T cell repertoires in cytomegalovirus infection. TCRdb reanalysed the reads using MiXCR and keeps one entry per CDR3 protein. This sample yields a few hundred thousand distinct CDR3 sequences, of which about 40% are seen a single time; around 50% belongs to the top ten. Of note for this clonotype: Its specificity is not known.

The sequenced sample was cultured PBMCs, obtained from culture after CMV antigen stimulation. The TCR originated in a human donor in good health (CMV status not recorded). Some clones in this sample may be carry-over from other donors' samples.

The DNA of the CDR3 is TGCAGTGGTGGGCTAGCGGGAGTTTCTGAGCAGTTCTTC. Protein product: CSGGLAGVSEQFF. The chain uses TRBV20-1 and TRBJ2-1, with 10 bases matching TRBD2. The junction had 9 bases not matched to a gene; V was cut back by 7 bases and J by 9 bases. The length of the CDR3 is 13 residues. CDR1 and CDR2 from the germline V gene are DFQATT and SNEGSKA (reference sequence).